The sequence of this T cell receptor (beta chain) was determined in a study of cytomegalovirus exposure and HLA in healthy donors. Germline CDR1 and CDR2: SEHNR and FQNEAQ (reference sequence). The CDR3 sequence is 19 residues long. Deletions cut 5 bases from V and 0 bases from J, with 20 bases between. The PCR contained 60 Vbeta and 13 Jbeta primers. Using immunoSEQ multiplex PCR, the repertoire was profiled, and TCRdb retains in-frame clones only, with some absent. Found here are about 180,000 clones, 75% to 85% of them singletons; the top ten hold less than 2.5%. Input material: PBMCs. The clonotype comes from a woman aged 25-40 years in good health and CMV-seropositive. V is TRBV7-9 and J is TRBJ1-6, with unresolved D. This CDR3 is CASSADLVLISSYNSPLHF. The CDR3 DNA is TGTGCCAGCAGCGCTGATCTTGTATTAATCAGCTCCTATAATTCACCCCTCCACTTT.